These 24 T cell receptor beta chains share one sample of origin, sequenced in a study of cytomegalovirus exposure and HLA in healthy donors. Use of 60 Vbeta and 13 Jbeta primers characterized the PCR. The repertoire was sequenced with immunoSEQ multiplex PCR; TCRdb's copy has only in-frame clones and lacks some. The data show about 150,000 clones, with about 80% seen just once and about 6.4% held by the top ten. The sample taken for sequencing was PBMCs. The receptors here all came from a woman aged 50 to 65 in good health and CMV-seropositive.

The sample holds one count of this clone. The chain recombines TRBV5-4 with TRBJ1-2, with TRBD1 as a possible D gene (5 bases). In germline, CDR1 is SGHNT, CDR2 YYREEE (reference sequence). V lost 4 bases and J 2 bases, leaving 12 bases between the germline ends. The CDR3 length is 14 residues. In nucleotides, the CDR3 is TGTGCCAGCAGCCTGGACACGAAGAACTATGGCTACACCTTC. Its translation is CASSLDTKNYGYTF.

The chain's CDR3 is CASSVGTTSGNTIYF. The CDR3 coding sequence is TGTGCCAGCAGCGTTGGGACAACCTCTGGAAACACCATATATTTT. The chain links TRBV9 to TRBJ1-3; tentatively, D is TRBD1 (6 bases). Trimming stripped 2 bases from V and 0 bases from J, with 9 bases between. This CDR3 comprises 15 residues. In germline, CDR1 is SGDLS, CDR2 YYNGEE. The whole variable domain, filled in from reference TRBV9 and TRBJ1-3, reads DSGVTQTPKHLITATGQRVTLRCSPRSGDLSVYWYQQSLDQGLQFLIQYYNGEERAKGNILERFSAQQFPDLHSELNLSSLELGDSALYFCASSVGTTSGNTIYFGEGSWLTVV.

This sequence joins TRBV6-5 and TRBJ2-3; a possible D gene is TRBD1 (8 bases). V lost 4 bases and J 4 bases, leaving 15 bases between the germline ends. This CDR3 contains 15 residues. The germline V gene encodes CDR1 MNHEY and CDR2 SVGAGI. The CDR3 region is CASSLQGGWSDTQYF. The DNA of the CDR3 is TGTGCCAGCAGTTTACAGGGGGGGTGGTCAGATACGCAGTATTTT.

This clone was seen just once. For the CDR3, the DNA is TGTGCCAGCAGCCCGTATCGCCGGGGAGGAGGCACCGGGGAGCTGTTTTTT. This sequence encodes CASSPYRRGGGTGELFF. The V and J genes are TRBV7-2 and TRBJ2-2; possibly TRBD2 for D (6 bases). The CDR3 consists of 17 residues. Germline-derived CDR1 and CDR2 are SGHTA and FQGNSA. The germline V and J ends were trimmed by 5 bases and 4 bases, with 20 bases remaining between them.

The chain is built from TRBV14 and TRBJ2-1; the D gene is possibly TRBD1 (6 bases). The CDR3 is 13 residues long. Trimming shortened V by 4 bases and J by 5 bases, and 9 bases separated the two germline ends. The germline CDR1 and CDR2 sequences are SGHDN and FVKESK. The CDR3 sequence: CASSRGLNNEQFF. As DNA, the CDR3 is TGTGCCAGCAGCCGGGGGCTAAACAATGAGCAGTTCTTC.

CDR3 bases: TGTGCCAGCAGCTTAGGCGGGACAGCTTACGAGCAGTACTTC. It encodes CASSLGGTAYEQYF. This sequence joins TRBV7-2 and TRBJ2-7; a possible D gene is TRBD1 (7 bases). V gave up 1 base and J gave up 4 bases, with 11 bases separating them. The CDR3 runs to 14 residues. CDR1 and CDR2 from the germline V gene are SGHTA and FQGNSA. The full variable domain, with the rest looked up from reference TRBV7-2 and TRBJ2-7, is GAGVSQSPSNKVTEKGKDVELRCDPISGHTALYWYRQSLGQGLEFLIYFQGNSAPDKSGLPSDRFSAERTGGSVSTLTIQRTQQEDSAVYLCASSLGGTAYEQYFGPGTRLTVT.

This clone was recorded once. The rearrangement joins TRBV25-1 to TRBJ2-2, with D tentatively TRBD1 (5 bases). The CDR3 length is 16 residues. V was pared by 8 bases and J by 1 base, with 17 bases between. Per the germline V gene, CDR1 is MGHDK and CDR2 is SYGVNS. The CDR3 sequence: CASPSRSGQNTGELFF. CDR3 nucleotide sequence: TGTGCCAGCCCTTCACGCTCCGGACAGAACACCGGGGAGCTGTTTTTT.

The chain links TRBV27 to TRBJ2-3; 9 positions agree with TRBD1. Germline CDR1 is MNHEY and CDR2 is SMNVEV (reference sequence). The V and J ends lost 6 bases and 4 bases, in that order; junction bases with no gene match: 17. The CDR3 is made up of 18 amino acids. The CDR3 nucleotides read TGTGCCAGCAGCAACAAAGGAACCGGGACAGGGCCCGCAGATACGCAGTATTTT. Translating it yields CASSNKGTGTGPADTQYF.

This clone was counted a few times. The chain combines TRBV30 with TRBJ2-1, with 8 bases lining up with TRBD2. The ends lost 3 bases at V and 4 bases at J; junction bases unmatched: 8. The germline gives CDR1 GTSNPN, CDR2 SVGIG (reference sequence). CDR3 size: 15 residues. The CDR3 reads CAWRQAGASYNEQFF. The CDR3 nucleotides are TGTGCCTGGAGACAAGCGGGGGCCAGTTACAATGAGCAGTTCTTC.

The chain employs TRBV7-3 and TRBJ2-1, with 8 bases identical to TRBD2. This CDR3 has 15 amino acids. V was pared by 0 bases and J by 6 bases, with 4 bases of the junction left unmatched. The germline V gene has CDR1 SGHTA and CDR2 FQGTGA. In nucleotides, the CDR3 is TGTGCCAGCAGCTTAACAGCGGGGGTTGGCAATGAGCAGTTCTTC. This codes for CASSLTAGVGNEQFF.

The rearrangement links TRBV4-3 to TRBJ1-1; 8 nucleotides agree with TRBD1. Germline CDR1 LGHNA, CDR2 YSLEER. This CDR3 region has 14 residues. The trim removed 1 base at V and 7 bases at J, leaving 5 bases unmatched. In DNA form, the CDR3 reads TGCGCCAGCAGCCAAGGCAGGGGGCGGGGTGAAGCTTTCTTT. It is translated as CASSQGRGRGEAFF.

The V gene is TRBV7-8, the J gene TRBJ1-6, with 7 bases lining up with TRBD1. CDR3 length: 15 amino acids. With V trimmed by 5 bases and J by 5 bases, 6 bases remained unmatched. The germline gives CDR1 SGHVS, CDR2 FQNEAQ. The CDR3 DNA reads as TGTGCCAGCAGCGCGAGGGACAGTCATAATTCACCCCTCCACTTT. Amino acids: CASSARDSHNSPLHF.

This clone was counted a few times. The chain uses TRBV6-5 and TRBJ1-1, with D possibly being TRBD1 (6 bases). Trimming removed 4 bases from V and 4 bases from J, with 7 bases in between. The CDR3 spans 12 residues. Germline loops: CDR1 MNHEY, CDR2 SVGAGI. The CDR3 DNA sequence: TGTGCCAGCAGTTCACAGGGCACTGAAGCTTTCTTT. Translation: CASSSQGTEAFF.

The gene calls are TRBV4-3 and TRBJ1-3, with a weak D call TRBD1 (6 bases). This CDR3 comprises 15 residues. Trimming removed 0 bases from V and 4 bases from J, with 10 bases in between. CDR1 and CDR2 from the germline V gene are LGHNA and YSLEER. The CDR3 region is CASSQDTGFGNTIYF. The CDR3 DNA reads as TGCGCCAGCAGCCAAGATACAGGGTTCGGAAACACCATATATTTT.

This clone was counted between two and nine times. This chain uses TRBV10-2 with TRBJ1-2; perhaps TRBD1 as D (6 bases). This CDR3 has 14 residues. Germline V gives CDR1 WSHSY, CDR2 SAAADI. V was shortened by 2 bases and J by 8 bases, with 15 bases between the two germline ends. The CDR3 DNA sequence: TGCGCCAGCAGTGAGAGGGGGTGGTCCGAGGGCTACACCTTC. Protein product: CASSERGWSEGYTF.

This chain uses TRBV6-5 with TRBJ2-3, with D tentatively TRBD1 (5 bases). The CDR3 loop spans 15 amino acids. With 0 bases removed from V and 11 bases from J, the gap between germline ends came to 18 bases. The germline V gene has CDR1 MNHEY and CDR2 SVGAGI. The CDR3 loop is CASSYSTRGAQGQYF. The CDR3, as DNA: TGTGCCAGCAGTTACTCGACTCGTGGGGCCCAGGGGCAGTATTTT.

The chain's CDR3 is CATSREQGVTEAFF. DNA of the CDR3: TGTGCCACCAGCAGGGAACAGGGAGTGACTGAAGCTTTCTTT. The chain combines TRBV15 with TRBJ1-1, with D maybe TRBD1 (6 bases). This CDR3 region has 14 residues. Trimming stripped 3 bases from V and 5 bases from J, with 13 bases between. The V gene's germline CDR1 is LNHNV and CDR2 YYDKDF (reference sequence).

The CDR3 nucleotides read TGTGCCAGCGGTTCAGTTAACACCGGGGAGCTGTTTTTT. It specifies CASGSVNTGELFF. The rearrangement uses TRBV7-9 and TRBJ2-2; D is uncertain. Germline V gene sequence: CDR1 SEHNR, CDR2 FQNEAQ (reference sequence). The length of the CDR3 is 13 residues. V was cut by 8 bases and J by 2 bases, with 9 bases left in between.

The chain joins TRBV7-8 to TRBJ1-1, with 7 positions matching TRBD1. Germline loops: CDR1 SGHVS, CDR2 FQNEAQ. The V and J ends lost 2 bases and 0 bases, in that order; junction bases with no gene match: 3. The CDR3 totals 15 residues. The CDR3 is CASSLRGLLNTEAFF. The CDR3 nucleotides read TGTGCCAGCAGCTTAAGGGGGCTCCTGAACACTGAAGCTTTCTTT.

The rearrangement joins TRBV6-1 to TRBJ1-2; D ambiguous. V was shortened by 0 bases and J by 4 bases, with 21 bases between the two germline ends. The germline gives CDR1 MNHNS, CDR2 SASEGT. This CDR3 is 18 amino acids long. The CDR3 here is CASSEARSGRRMAYGYTF. Written as DNA, the CDR3 is TGTGCCAGCAGTGAAGCGAGGTCTGGTCGTAGAATGGCCTATGGCTACACCTTC.

The genes are TRBV5-1 and TRBJ1-3, with a tentative D call TRBD1 (6 bases). The ends were cut back, 0 bases at V and 3 bases at J, with 10 bases in the middle. Looked up from germline, CDR1 is SGHRS and CDR2 is YFSETQ. The length of the CDR3 is 15 residues. This chain's CDR3 is CASSLDTGSGNTIYF. Written as DNA, the CDR3 is TGCGCCAGCAGCTTGGATACAGGGAGTGGAAACACCATATATTTT. Full variable domain (missing parts from reference TRBV5-1 and TRBJ1-3): KAGVTQTPRYLIKTRGQQVTLSCSPISGHRSVSWYQQTPGQGLQFLFEYFSETQRNKGNFPGRFSGRQFSNSRSEMNVSTLELGDSALYLCASSLDTGSGNTIYFGEGSWLTVV.

The CDR3 bases are TGTGCCAGCAGTCCCCGGACAGGGATAGGCTACGAGCAGTACTTC. Protein: CASSPRTGIGYEQYF. The chain uses TRBV2 and TRBJ2-7; TRBD1 matches 8 bases. CDR3 size: 15 residues. V dropped 5 bases and J dropped 3; count of bases not matched to a gene: 9. The germline gives CDR1 SNHLY, CDR2 FYNNEI.

The chain carries TRBV29-1 and TRBJ1-1; TRBD1 matches 7 bases. This CDR3 comprises 13 residues. V lost 4 bases and J lost 6; bases outside the gene matches: 8. Looked up from germline, CDR1 is SQVTM and CDR2 is ANQGSEA. The CDR3 region has the DNA TGCAGCGTTGCCTGGGTACAGGGGTCTGAAGCTTTCTTT. Its protein product is CSVAWVQGSEAFF.

The genes are TRBV19 and TRBJ2-5, with 12 bases lining up with TRBD2. V dropped 7 bases and J dropped 1; count of bases not matched to a gene: 7. The CDR3 is 16 residues long. Germline V gene lookup returns CDR1 LNHDA and CDR2 SQIVND (reference sequence). CDR3 region: CASKETSGGLQETQYF. CDR3 nucleotides: TGTGCCAGTAAAGAGACTAGCGGGGGCCTCCAAGAGACCCAGTACTTC.